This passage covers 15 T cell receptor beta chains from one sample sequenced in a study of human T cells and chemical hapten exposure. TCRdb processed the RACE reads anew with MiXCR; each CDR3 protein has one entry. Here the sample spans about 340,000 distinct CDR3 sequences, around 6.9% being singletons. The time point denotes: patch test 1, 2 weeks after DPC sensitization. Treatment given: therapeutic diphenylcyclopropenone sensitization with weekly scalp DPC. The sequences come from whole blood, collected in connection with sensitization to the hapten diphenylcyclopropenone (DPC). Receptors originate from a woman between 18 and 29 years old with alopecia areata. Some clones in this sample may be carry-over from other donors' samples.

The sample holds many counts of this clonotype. CDR3 coding DNA: TGTGCCAGCAGAGGCCTCTCGGGGACGTGGCTGAACACTGAAGCTTTCTTT. This gives the protein CASRGLSGTWLNTEAFF. The chain uses TRBV25-1 and TRBJ1-1, with a tentative D call TRBD1 (5 bases). The CDR3 spans 17 residues. CDR1 and CDR2 (germline): MGHDK, SYGVNS. V shed 6 bases and J shed 0 bases, with 20 bases lying between them.

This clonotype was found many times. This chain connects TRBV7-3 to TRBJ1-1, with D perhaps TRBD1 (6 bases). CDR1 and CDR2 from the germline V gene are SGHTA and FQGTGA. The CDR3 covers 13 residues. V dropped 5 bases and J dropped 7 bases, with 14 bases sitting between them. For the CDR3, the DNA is TGTGCCAGCAGCACGGGGGCGCGTGGTGAAGCTTTCTTT. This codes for CASSTGARGEAFF. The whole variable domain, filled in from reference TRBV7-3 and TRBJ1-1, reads GAGVSQTPSNKVTEKGKYVELRCDPISGHTALYWYRQSLGQGPEFLIYFQGTGAADDSGLPNDRFFAVRPEGSVSTLKIQRTERGDSAVYLCASSTGARGEAFFGQGTRLTVV.

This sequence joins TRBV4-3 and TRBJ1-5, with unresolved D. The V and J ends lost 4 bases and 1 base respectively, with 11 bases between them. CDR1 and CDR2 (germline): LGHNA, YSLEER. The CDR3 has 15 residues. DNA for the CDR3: TGCGCCAGCAGCCCTTCCCAGTGGAGCAATCAGCCCCAGCATTTT. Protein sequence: CASSPSQWSNQPQHF.

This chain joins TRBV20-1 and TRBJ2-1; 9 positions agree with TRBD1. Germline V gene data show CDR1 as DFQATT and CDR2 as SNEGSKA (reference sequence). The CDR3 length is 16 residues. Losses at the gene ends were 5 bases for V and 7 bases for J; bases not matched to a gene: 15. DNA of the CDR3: TGCAGTGCTCCCCACGGACAGGGGATAACAGGGAATGAGCAGTTCTTC. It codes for CSAPHGQGITGNEQFF.

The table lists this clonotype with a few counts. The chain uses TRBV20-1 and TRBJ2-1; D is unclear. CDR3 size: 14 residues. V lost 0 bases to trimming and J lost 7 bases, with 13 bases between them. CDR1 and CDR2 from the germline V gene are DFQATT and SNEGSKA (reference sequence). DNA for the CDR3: TGCAGTGCTAGAGAAGATCCAGCCGCAAATGAGCAGTTCTTC. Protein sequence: CSAREDPAANEQFF.

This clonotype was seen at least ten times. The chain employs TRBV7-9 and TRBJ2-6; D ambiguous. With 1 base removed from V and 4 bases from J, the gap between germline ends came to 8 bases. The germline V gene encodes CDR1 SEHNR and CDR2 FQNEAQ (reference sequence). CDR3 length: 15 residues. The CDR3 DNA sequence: TGTGCCAGCAGCTTAGGCAGGCCCGGGGCCAACGTCCTGACTTTC. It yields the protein CASSLGRPGANVLTF.

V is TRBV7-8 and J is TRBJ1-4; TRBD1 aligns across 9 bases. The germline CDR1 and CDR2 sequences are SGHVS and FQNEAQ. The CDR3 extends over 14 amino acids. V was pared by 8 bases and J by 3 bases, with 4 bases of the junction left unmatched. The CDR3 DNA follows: TGTGCCAGCCGACAGGGGGGAGCTAATGAAAAACTGTTTTTT. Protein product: CASRQGGANEKLFF.

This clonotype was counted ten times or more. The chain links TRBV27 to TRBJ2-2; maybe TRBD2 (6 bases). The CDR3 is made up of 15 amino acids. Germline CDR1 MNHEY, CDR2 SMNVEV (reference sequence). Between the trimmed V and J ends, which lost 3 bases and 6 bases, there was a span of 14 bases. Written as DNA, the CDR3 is TGTGCCAGCAGTTTTGGAGGGATGGGGGCCGGGGAGCTGTTTTTT. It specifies CASSFGGMGAGELFF.

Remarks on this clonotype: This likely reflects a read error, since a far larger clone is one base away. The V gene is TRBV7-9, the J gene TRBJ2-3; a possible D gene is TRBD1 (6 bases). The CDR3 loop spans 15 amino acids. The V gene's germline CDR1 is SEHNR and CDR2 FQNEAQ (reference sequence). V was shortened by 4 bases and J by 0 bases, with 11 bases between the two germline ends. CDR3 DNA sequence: TGTGCCAGCAGCTCCGGGACACCTAGCACAGATACGCAGTATTTT. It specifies CASSSGTPSTDTQYF.

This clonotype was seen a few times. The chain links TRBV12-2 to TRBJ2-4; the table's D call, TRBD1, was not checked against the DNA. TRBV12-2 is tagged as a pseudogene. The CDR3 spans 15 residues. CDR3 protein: CASRLAGGWKNIQYF. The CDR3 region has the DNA TGTGCAAGTCGCTTAGCGGGGGGCTGGAAAAACATTCAGTACTTC.

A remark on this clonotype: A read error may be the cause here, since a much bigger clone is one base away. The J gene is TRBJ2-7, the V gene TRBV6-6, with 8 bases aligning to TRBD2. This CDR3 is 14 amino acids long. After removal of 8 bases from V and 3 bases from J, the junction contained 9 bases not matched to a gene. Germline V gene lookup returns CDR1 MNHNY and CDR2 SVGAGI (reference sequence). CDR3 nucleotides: TGTGCCAGCGGCTCCCCCGGGAGGGGCTACGAGCAGTACTTC. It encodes CASGSPGRGYEQYF.

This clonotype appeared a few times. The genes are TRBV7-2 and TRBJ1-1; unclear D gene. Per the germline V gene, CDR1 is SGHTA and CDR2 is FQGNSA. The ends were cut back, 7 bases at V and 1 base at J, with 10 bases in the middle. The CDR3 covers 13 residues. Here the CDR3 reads CASTTNRNTEAFF. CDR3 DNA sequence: TGTGCCAGCACCACAAATCGGAACACTGAAGCTTTCTTT.

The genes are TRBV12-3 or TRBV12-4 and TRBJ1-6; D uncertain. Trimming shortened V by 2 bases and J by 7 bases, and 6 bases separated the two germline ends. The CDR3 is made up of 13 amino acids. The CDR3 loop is CASSLRVNSPLHF. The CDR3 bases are TGTGCCAGCAGTTTAAGGGTGAATTCACCCCTCCACTTT.

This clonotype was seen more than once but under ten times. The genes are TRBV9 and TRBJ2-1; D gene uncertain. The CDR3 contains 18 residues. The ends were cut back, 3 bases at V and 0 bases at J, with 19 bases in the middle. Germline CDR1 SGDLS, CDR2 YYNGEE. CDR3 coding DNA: TGTGCCAGCAGCGAGCGCAAGGGAAGACTCAGCTCCTACAATGAGCAGTTCTTC. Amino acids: CASSERKGRLSSYNEQFF.

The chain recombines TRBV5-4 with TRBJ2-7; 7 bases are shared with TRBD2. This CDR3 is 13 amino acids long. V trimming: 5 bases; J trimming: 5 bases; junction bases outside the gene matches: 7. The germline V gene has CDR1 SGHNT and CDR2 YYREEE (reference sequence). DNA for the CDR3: TGTGCCAGCAGTACCGGGGAGGGCCACGAGCAGTACTTC. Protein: CASSTGEGHEQYF.